In its sample, the clone carrying this T cell receptor beta chain was seen a few times. With V trimmed by 7 bases and J by 7 bases, 10 bases remained unmatched. The CDR3 has 14 amino acids. The germline CDR1 and CDR2 sequences are SQVTM and ANQGSEA. The source of the sample is a study of response to subunit inactivated influenza vaccine. TCRdb passed the RT-PCR reads through MiXCR, listing each CDR3 protein once. The table lists about 520,000 distinct CDR3 sequences, over 25% of them singletons. V and J are TRBV29-1 and TRBJ2-1, with 10 bases that match TRBD1. This clonotype originated in a man between 45 and 60 years old who received an inactivated influenza vaccine. Sequencing was performed on CD4+ T cells sorted from PBMCs, taken about 5 days after vaccination. The chain's CDR3 is CSAGRGTGENEQFF. The DNA of the CDR3 is TGCAGCGCCGGACGCGGGACAGGGGAAAATGAGCAGTTCTTC.